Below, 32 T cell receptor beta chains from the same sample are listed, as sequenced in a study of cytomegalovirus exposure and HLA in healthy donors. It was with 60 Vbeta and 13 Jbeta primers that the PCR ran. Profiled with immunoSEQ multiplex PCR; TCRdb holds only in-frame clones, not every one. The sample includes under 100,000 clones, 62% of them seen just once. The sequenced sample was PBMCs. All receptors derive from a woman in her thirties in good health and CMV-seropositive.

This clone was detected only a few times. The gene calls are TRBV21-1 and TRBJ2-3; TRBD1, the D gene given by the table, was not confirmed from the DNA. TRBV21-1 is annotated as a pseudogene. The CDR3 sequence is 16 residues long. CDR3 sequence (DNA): TGTGCCAGCAGCAAAGTTGGGACAGGGCTCACAGATACGCAGTATTTT. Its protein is CASSKVGTGLTDTQYF.

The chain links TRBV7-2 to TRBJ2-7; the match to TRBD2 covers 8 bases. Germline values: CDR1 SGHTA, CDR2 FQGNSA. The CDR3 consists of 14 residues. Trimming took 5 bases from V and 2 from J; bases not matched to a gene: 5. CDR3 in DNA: TGTGCCAGCAGCGCAGCGGGGGCCGCCTACGAGCAGTACTTC. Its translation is CASSAAGAAYEQYF.

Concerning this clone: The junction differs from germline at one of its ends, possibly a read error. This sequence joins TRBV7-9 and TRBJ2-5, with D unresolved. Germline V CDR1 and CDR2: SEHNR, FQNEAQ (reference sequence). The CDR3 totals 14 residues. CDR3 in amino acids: CSSRQTTYQETQYF. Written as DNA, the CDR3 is TGTTCCAGCAGGCAAACAACGTACCAAGAGACCCAGTACTTC. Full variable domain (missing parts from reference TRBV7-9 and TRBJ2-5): DTGVSQNPRHKITKRGQNVTFRCDPISEHNRLYWYRQTLGQGPEFLTYFQNEAQLEKSRLLSDRFSAERPKGSFSTLEIQRTEQGDSAMYLCSSRQTTYQETQYFGPGTRLLVL.

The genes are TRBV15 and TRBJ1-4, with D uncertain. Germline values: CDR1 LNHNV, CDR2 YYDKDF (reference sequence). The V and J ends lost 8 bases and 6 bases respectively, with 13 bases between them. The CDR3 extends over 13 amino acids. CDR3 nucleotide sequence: TGTGCCACCCGGACTGGAAACGATGAAAAACTGTTTTTT. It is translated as CATRTGNDEKLFF.

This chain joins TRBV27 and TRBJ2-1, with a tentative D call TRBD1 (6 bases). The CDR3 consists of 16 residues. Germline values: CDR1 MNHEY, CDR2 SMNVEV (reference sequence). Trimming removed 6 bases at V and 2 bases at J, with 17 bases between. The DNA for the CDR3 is TGTGCCAGCAGCCGGGATTCGGGACACCCCTACAATGAGCAGTTCTTC. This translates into CASSRDSGHPYNEQFF.

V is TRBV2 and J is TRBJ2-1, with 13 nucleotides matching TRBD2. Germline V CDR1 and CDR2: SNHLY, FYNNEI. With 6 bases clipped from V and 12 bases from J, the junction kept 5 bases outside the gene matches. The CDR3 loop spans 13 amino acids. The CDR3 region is CASRGLAGAGQFF. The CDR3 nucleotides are TGTGCCAGCAGAGGACTAGCGGGGGCGGGGCAGTTCTTC.

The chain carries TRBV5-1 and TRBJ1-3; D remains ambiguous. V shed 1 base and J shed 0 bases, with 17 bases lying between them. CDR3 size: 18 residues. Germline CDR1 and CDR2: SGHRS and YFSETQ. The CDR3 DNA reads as TGCGCCAGCAGCTTGTTCCCTCCTGGAGGGAACTCTGGAAACACCATATATTTT. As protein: CASSLFPPGGNSGNTIYF.

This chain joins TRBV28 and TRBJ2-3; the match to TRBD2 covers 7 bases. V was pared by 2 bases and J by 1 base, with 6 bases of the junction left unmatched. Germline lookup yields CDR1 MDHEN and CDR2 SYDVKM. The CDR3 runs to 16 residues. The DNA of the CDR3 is TGTGCCAGCAGTTTACAACGGGGGGTCCGCACAGATACGCAGTATTTT. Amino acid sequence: CASSLQRGVRTDTQYF.

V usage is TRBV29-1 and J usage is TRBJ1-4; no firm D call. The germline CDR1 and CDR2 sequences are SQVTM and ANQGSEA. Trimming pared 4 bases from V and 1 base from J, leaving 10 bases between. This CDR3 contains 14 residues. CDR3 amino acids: CSVGSPRTNEKLFF. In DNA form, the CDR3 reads TGCAGCGTTGGATCCCCGCGAACTAATGAAAAACTGTTTTTT.

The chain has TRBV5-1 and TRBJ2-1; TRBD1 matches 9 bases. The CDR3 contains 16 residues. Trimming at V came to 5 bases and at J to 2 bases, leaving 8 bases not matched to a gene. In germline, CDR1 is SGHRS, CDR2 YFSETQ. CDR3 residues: CASSFHRDRAYNEQFF. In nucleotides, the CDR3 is TGCGCCAGCAGTTTCCACCGGGACAGGGCCTACAATGAGCAGTTCTTC.

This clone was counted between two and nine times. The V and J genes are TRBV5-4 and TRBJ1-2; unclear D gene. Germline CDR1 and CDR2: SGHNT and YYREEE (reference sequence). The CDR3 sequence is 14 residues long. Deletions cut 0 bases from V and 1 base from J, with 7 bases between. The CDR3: CASSLAGSNYGYTF. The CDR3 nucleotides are TGTGCCAGCAGCTTGGCCGGGAGTAACTATGGCTACACCTTC.

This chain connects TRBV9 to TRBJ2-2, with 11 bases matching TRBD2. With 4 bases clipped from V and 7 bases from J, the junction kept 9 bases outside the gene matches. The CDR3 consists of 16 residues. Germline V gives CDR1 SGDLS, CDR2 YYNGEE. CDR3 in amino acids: CASSTRLAGSIGELFF. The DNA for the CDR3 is TGTGCCAGCAGCACACGACTAGCGGGGAGTATCGGGGAGCTGTTTTTT. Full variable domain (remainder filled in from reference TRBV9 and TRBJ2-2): DSGVTQTPKHLITATGQRVTLRCSPRSGDLSVYWYQQSLDQGLQFLIQYYNGEERAKGNILERFSAQQFPDLHSELNLSSLELGDSALYFCASSTRLAGSIGELFFGEGSRLTVL.

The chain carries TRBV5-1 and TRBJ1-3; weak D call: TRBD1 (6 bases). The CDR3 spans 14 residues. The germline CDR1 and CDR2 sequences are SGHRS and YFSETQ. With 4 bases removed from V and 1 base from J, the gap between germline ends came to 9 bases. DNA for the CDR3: TGCGCCAGCAGCGCAGGACAGTCTGGAAACACCATATATTTT. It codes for CASSAGQSGNTIYF.

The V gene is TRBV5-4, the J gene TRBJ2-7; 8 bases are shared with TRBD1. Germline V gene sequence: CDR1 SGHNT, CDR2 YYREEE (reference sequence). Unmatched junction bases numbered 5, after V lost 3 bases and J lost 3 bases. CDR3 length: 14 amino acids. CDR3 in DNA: TGTGCCAGCAGCTGGACAGGGAGAGGCTACGAGCAGTACTTC. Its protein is CASSWTGRGYEQYF.

CDR3 sequence (DNA): TGTGCCAGCAGTACAAACAGGGGATCTAATGAAAAACTGTTTTTT. Protein product: CASSTNRGSNEKLFF. This sequence joins TRBV6-5 and TRBJ1-4; TRBD1 matches 7 bases. The J segment lost 3 bases and the V segment lost 5 bases, leaving 6 bases of the junction unmatched. This CDR3 region has 15 residues. Per germline, CDR1 MNHEY and CDR2 SVGAGI.

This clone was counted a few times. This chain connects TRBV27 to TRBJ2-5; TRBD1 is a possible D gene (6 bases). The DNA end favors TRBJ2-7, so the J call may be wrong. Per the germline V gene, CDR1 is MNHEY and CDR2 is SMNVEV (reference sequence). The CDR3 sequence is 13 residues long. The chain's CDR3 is CASSTDSPYEQYF. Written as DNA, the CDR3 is TGTGCCAGCAGTACGGACAGTCCCTACGAGCAGTACTTC.

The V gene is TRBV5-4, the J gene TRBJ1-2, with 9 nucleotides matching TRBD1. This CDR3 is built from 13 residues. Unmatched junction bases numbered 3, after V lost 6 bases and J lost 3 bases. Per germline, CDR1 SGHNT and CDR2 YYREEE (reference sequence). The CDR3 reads CASIRQGDYGYTF. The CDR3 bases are TGTGCCAGCATTAGACAGGGGGACTATGGCTACACCTTC.

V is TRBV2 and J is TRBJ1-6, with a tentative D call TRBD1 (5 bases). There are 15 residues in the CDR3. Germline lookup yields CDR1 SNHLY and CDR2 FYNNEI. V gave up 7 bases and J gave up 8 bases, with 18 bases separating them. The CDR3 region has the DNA TGTGCCAGCACTCTAAGGGGAGGGTTTGATTCACCCCTCCACTTT. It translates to CASTLRGGFDSPLHF.

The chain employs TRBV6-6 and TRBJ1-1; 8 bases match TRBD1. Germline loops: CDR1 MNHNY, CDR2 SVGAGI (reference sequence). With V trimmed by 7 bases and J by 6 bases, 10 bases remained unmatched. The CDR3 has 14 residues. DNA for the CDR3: TGTGCCAGCACCCAAGGGACAGGCCGCGCTGAAGCTTTCTTT. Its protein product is CASTQGTGRAEAFF.

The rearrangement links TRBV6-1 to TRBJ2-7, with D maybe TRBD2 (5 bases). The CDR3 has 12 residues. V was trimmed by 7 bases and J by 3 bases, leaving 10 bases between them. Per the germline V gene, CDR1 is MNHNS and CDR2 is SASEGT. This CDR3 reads CASNTRNYEQYF. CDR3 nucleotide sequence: TGTGCCAGCAATACTAGGAACTACGAGCAGTACTTC.

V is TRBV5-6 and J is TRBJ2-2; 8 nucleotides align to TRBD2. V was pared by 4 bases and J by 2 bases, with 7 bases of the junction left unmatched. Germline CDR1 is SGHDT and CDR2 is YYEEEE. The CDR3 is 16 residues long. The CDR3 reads CASSKTAGANTGELFF. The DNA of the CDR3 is TGTGCCAGCAGCAAAACAGCGGGGGCTAACACCGGGGAGCTGTTTTTT.

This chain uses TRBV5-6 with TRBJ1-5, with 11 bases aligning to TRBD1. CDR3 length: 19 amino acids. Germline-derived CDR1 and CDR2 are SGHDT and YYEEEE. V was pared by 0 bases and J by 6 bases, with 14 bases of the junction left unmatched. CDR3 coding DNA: TGTGCCAGCAGCTTGGTCGGTCGGACAGGGGGCCTTGTAGGTCAGCCCCAGCATTTT. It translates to CASSLVGRTGGLVGQPQHF.

This CDR3 reads CASSQNSIADTQYF. The CDR3 coding sequence is TGTGCCAGCAGCCAAAACAGTATCGCAGATACGCAGTATTTT. The genes are TRBV7-3 and TRBJ2-3, with D uncertain. Between the trimmed V and J ends, which lost 5 bases and 4 bases, there was a span of 13 bases. Germline V gives CDR1 SGHTA, CDR2 FQGTGA. The CDR3 totals 14 residues.

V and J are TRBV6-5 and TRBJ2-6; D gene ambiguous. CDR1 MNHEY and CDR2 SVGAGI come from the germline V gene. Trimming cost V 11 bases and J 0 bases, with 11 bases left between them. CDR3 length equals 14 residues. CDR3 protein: CACRDPSGANVLTF. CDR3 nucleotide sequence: TGTGCCTGCCGAGATCCCTCTGGGGCCAACGTCCTGACTTTC.

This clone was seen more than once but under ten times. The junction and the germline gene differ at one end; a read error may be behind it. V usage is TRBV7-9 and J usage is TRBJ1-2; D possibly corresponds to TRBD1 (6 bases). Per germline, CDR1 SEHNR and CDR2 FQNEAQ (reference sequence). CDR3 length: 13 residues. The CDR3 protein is CASSEQGNYGYPF. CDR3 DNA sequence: TGTGCCAGCAGCGAACAGGGTAACTATGGCTACCCCTTC.

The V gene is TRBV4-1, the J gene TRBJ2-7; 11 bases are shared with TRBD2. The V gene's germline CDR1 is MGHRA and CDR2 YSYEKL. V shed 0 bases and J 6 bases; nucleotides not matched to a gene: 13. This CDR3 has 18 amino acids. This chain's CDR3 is CASSQEYWTGTSGAEQYF. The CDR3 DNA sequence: TGCGCCAGCAGCCAAGAGTATTGGACCGGGACTAGCGGCGCCGAGCAGTACTTC.

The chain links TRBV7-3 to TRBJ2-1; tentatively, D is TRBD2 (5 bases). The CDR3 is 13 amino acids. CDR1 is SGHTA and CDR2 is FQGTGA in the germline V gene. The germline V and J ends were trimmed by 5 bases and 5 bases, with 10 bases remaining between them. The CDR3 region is CASSPGRDNEQFF. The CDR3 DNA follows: TGTGCCAGCAGCCCTGGGAGAGACAATGAGCAGTTCTTC.

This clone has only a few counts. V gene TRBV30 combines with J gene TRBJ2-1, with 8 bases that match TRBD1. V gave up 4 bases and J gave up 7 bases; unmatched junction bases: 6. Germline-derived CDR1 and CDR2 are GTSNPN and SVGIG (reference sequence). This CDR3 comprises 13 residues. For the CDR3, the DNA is TGTGCCTGGAAGAGACAGGGGTCGAATGAGCAGTTCTTC. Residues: CAWKRQGSNEQFF.

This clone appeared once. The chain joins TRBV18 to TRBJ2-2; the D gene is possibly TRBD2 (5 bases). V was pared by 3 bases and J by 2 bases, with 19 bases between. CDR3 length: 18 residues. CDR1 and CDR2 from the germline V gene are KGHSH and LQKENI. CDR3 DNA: TGTGCCAGCTCACCCAGTAGCCGGAGGACTGCAAACACCGGGGAGCTGTTTTTT. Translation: CASSPSSRRTANTGELFF.

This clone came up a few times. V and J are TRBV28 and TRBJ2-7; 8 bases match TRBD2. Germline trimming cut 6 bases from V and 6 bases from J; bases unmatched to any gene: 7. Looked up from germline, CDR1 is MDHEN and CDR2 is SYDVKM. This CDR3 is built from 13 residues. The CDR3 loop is CASRPGGVSEQYF. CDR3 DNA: TGTGCCAGCAGGCCCGGGGGGGTTTCCGAGCAGTACTTC.

Written as DNA, the CDR3 is TGTGCCAGTAGTATGGCACTAGGCACAGATACGCAGTATTTT. As protein: CASSMALGTDTQYF. The V gene is TRBV19, the J gene TRBJ2-3; the D gene is possibly TRBD2 (5 bases). The CDR3 is 14 amino acids. V gave up 3 bases and J gave up 1 base, with 8 bases separating them. Germline CDR1 LNHDA, CDR2 SQIVND (reference sequence).

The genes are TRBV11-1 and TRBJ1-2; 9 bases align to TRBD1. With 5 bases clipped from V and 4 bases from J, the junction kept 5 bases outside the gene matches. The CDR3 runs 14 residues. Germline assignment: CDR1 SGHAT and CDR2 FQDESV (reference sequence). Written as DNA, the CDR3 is TGTGCCAGCAGCACCCGGGACAGGGCCTATGGCTACACCTTC. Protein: CASSTRDRAYGYTF. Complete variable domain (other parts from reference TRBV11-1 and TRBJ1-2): EAEVAQSPRYKITEKSQAVAFWCDPISGHATLYWYRQILGQGPELLVQFQDESVVDDSQLPKDRFSAERLKGVDSTLKIQPAELGDSAMYLCASSTRDRAYGYTFGSGTRLTVV.